This T cell receptor (beta chain) is from a study of shared clonotypes between healthy human individuals. The ends were cut back, 4 bases at V and 5 bases at J, with 9 bases in the middle. CDR1 and CDR2 (germline): SQVTM, ANQGSEA. The CDR3 covers 11 residues. Data came from immunoSEQ multiplex PCR; TCRdb stores just in-frame clones and leaves some out. The data hold under 1,100,000 clones, with 65% to 75% observed a single time. The source of this sequence is a man aged 18 to 30 in good health. Source material: memory CD4+ T cells sorted from blood. Subset indicated: CD45RA-negative fraction. The V call is TRBV29-1, the J call TRBJ2-7; unclear D gene. The CDR3 DNA reads as TGCAGCGTTGCGGTGTCCCACGAGCAGTACTTC. This sequence encodes CSVAVSHEQYF.